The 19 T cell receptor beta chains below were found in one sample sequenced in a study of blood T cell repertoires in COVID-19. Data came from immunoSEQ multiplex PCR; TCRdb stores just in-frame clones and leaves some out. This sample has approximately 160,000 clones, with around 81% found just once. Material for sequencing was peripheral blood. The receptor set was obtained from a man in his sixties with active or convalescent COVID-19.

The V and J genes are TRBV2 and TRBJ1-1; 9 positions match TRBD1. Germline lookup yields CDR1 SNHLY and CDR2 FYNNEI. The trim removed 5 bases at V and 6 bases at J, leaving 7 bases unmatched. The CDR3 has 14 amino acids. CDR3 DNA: TGTGCCAGCAGTCCGGACAGGGGTAGGTCTGAAGCTTTCTTT. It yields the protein CASSPDRGRSEAFF.

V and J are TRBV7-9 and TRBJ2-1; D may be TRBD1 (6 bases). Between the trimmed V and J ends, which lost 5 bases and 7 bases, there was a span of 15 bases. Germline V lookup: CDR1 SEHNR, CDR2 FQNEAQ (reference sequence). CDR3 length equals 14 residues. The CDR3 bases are TGTGCCAGCAGCCCAGGGGCCCTTAGGAATGAGCAGTTCTTC. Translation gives CASSPGALRNEQFF.

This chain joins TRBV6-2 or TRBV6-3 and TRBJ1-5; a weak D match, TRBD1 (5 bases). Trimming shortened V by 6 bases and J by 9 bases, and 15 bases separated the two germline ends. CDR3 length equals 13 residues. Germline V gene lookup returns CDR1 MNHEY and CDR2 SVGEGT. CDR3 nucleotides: TGTGCCAGCAGCCAAGGGGTGGCAGGGCCCCAGCATTTT. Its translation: CASSQGVAGPQHF.

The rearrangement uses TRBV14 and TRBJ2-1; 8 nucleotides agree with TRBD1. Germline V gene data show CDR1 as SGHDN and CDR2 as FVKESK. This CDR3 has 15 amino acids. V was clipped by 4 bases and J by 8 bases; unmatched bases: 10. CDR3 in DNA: TGTGCCAGCAGCCTCGACAGGGGCTACATCGATGAGCAGTTCTTC. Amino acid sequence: CASSLDRGYIDEQFF.

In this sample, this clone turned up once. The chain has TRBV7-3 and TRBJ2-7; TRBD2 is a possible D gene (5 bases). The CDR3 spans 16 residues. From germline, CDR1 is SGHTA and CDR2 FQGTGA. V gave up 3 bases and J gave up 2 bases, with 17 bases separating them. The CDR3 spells CASSFHRKSGTYEQYF. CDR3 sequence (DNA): TGTGCCAGCAGCTTTCACCGGAAAAGCGGAACCTACGAGCAGTACTTC. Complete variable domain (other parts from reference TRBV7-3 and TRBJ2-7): GAGVSQTPSNKVTEKGKYVELRCDPISGHTALYWYRQSLGQGPEFLIYFQGTGAADDSGLPNDRFFAVRPEGSVSTLKIQRTERGDSAVYLCASSFHRKSGTYEQYFGPGTRLTVT.

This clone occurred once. For the CDR3, the DNA is TGCGCCCCCAGGGGGCTAGCGGGGTACAATGAGCAGTTCTTC. This translates into CAPRGLAGYNEQFF. The chain uses TRBV10-1 and TRBJ2-1, with a tentative D call TRBD2 (9 bases). CDR3 length: 14 amino acids. The germline CDR1 and CDR2 sequences are WNHNN and SYGVQD (reference sequence). V shed 11 bases and J shed 4 bases, with 18 bases lying between them.

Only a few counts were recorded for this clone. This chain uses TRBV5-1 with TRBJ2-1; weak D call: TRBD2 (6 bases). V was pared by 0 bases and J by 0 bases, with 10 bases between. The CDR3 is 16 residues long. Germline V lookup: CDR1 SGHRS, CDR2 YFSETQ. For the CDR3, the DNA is TGCGCCAGCAGCTTGGTAGCGGTGAGCTCCTACAATGAGCAGTTCTTC. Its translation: CASSLVAVSSYNEQFF.

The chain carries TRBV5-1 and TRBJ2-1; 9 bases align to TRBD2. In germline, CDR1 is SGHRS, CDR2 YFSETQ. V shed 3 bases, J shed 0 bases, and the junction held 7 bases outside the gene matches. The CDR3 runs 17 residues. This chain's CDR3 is CASSSKTSGSSYNEQFF. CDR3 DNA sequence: TGCGCCAGCAGCTCCAAGACTAGCGGAAGCTCCTACAATGAGCAGTTCTTC. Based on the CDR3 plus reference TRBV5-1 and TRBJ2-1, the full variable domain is KAGVTQTPRYLIKTRGQQVTLSCSPISGHRSVSWYQQTPGQGLQFLFEYFSETQRNKGNFPGRFSGRQFSNSRSEMNVSTLELGDSALYLCASSSKTSGSSYNEQFFGPGTRLTVL.

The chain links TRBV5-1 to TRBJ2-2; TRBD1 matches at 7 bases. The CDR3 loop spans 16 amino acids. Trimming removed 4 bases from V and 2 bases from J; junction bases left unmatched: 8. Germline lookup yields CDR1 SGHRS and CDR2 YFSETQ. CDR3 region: CASSIGGAFNTGELFF. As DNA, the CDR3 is TGCGCCAGCAGCATAGGGGGCGCTTTTAACACCGGGGAGCTGTTTTTT.

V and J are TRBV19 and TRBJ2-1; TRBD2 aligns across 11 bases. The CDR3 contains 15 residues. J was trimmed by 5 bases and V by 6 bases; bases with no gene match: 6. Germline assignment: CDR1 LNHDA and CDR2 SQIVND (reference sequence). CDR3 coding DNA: TGTGCCAGTAGCAATCTACTAGCGGGGGACAATGAGCAGTTCTTC. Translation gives CASSNLLAGDNEQFF.

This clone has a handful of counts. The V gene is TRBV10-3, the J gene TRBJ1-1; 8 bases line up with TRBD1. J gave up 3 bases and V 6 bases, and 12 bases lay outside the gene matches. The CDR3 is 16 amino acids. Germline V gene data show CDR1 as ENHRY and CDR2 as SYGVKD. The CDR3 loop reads CAIRARQGTGDTEAFF. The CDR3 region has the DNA TGTGCCATCAGAGCGAGACAGGGGACGGGGGACACTGAAGCTTTCTTT.

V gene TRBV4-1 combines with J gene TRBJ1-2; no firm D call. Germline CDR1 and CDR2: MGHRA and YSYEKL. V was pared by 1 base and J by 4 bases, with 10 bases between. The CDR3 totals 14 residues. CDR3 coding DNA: TGCGCCAGCAGCCAAGTTCTAGCTGCCTATGGCTACACCTTC. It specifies CASSQVLAAYGYTF.

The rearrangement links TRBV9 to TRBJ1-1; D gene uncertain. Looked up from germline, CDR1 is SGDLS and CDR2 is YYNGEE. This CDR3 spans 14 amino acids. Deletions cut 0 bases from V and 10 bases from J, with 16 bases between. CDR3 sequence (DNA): TGTGCCAGCAGCGTAGCTACCCATGGAGATGTAGCTTTCTTT. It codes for CASSVATHGDVAFF.

The chain's CDR3 is CASSGAQGGNQPQHF. CDR3 bases: TGTGCCAGCTCTGGTGCACAGGGGGGGAATCAGCCCCAGCATTTT. The chain has TRBV28 and TRBJ1-5; 8 nucleotides match TRBD1. This CDR3 has 15 residues. V trimming: 8 bases; J trimming: 4 bases; junction bases outside the gene matches: 10. Germline V gene sequence: CDR1 MDHEN, CDR2 SYDVKM.

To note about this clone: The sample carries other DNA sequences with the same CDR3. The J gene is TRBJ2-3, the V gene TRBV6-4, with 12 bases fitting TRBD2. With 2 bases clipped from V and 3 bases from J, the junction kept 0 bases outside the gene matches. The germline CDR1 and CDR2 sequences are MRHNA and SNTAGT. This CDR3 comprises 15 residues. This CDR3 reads CASSDGTSGTDTQYF. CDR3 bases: TGTGCCAGCAGTGACGGGACTAGCGGGACAGATACGCAGTATTTT.

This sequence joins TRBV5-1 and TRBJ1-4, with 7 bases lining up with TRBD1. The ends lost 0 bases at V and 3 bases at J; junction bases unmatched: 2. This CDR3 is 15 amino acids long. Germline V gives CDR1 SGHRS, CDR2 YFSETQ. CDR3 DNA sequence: TGCGCCAGCAGCTTGGGTCAGGGGGCTAATGAAAAACTGTTTTTT. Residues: CASSLGQGANEKLFF.

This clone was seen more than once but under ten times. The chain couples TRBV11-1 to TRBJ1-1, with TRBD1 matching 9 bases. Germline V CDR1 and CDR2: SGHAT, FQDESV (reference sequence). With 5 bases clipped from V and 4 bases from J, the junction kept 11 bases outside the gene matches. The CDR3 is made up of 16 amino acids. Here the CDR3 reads CASSIRTGVKGTEAFF. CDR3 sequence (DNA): TGTGCCAGCAGCATCAGGACAGGGGTGAAAGGCACTGAAGCTTTCTTT. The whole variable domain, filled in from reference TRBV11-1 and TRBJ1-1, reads EAEVAQSPRYKITEKSQAVAFWCDPISGHATLYWYRQILGQGPELLVQFQDESVVDDSQLPKDRFSAERLKGVDSTLKIQPAELGDSAMYLCASSIRTGVKGTEAFFGQGTRLTVV.

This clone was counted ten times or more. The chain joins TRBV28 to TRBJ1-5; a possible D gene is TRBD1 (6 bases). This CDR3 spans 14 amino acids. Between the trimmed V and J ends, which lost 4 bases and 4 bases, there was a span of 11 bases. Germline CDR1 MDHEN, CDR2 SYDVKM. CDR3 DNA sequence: TGTGCCAGCAGTTCCGGGGGGACAAATCAGCCCCAGCATTTT. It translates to CASSSGGTNQPQHF.

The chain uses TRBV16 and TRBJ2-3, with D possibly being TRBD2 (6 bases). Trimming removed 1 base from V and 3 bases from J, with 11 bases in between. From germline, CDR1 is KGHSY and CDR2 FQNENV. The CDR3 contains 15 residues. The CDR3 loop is CASSQYGLSTDTQYF. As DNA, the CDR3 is TGTGCCAGCAGCCAATACGGACTATCAACAGATACGCAGTATTTT.